This entry features one T cell receptor (beta chain) sequence. Its matching antigen is unknown. An input of roughly 0.5 to 1 ug of RNA was subjected to reverse transcription using random hexamers. Multiplex PCR with immunoSEQ amplified the TCR beta CDR3 across 54 Vbeta and 13 Jbeta. TCRdb recomputed calls from the immunoSEQ multiplex PCR reads with MiXCR, one row per CDR3 protein. The sample has around 300,000 distinct CDR3 sequences, roughly 85% seen once. These data originate in a study of CD8 T cells in Susac syndrome. Study-wide results and limits: In its TCR sequencing and HLA analysis, the study acknowledged that the number of individuals was relatively small.

Patients with stable or active relapsing-remitting disease, all of them treatment-naive, made up the multiple sclerosis controls. Sequencing was performed on CD8+ T cells from PBMCs. The sequence was obtained from a human donor with multiple sclerosis.

CDR3 in DNA: TGTGCCAGCAGCTCCGCCCCGAACACCGGGGAGCTGTTTTTT. Protein: CASSSAPNTGELFF. The V call is TRBV7-9, the J call TRBJ2-2; no reliable D call. The CDR3 contains 14 residues. In germline, CDR1 is SEHNR, CDR2 FQNEAQ (reference sequence). Trimming shortened V by 4 bases and J by 0 bases, and 6 bases separated the two germline ends. The full variable domain, in which reference TRBV7-9 and TRBJ2-2 provide the parts outside the CDR3, is DTGVSQNPRHKITKRGQNVTFRCDPISEHNRLYWYRQTLGQGPEFLTYFQNEAQLEKSRLLSDRFSAERPKGSFSTLEIQRTEQGDSAMYLCASSSAPNTGELFFGEGSRLTVL.